Each of the 14 T cell receptor beta chains below was sequenced from the same sample in a study of shared clonotypes between healthy human individuals. This table comes from immunoSEQ multiplex PCR, and its TCRdb copy is limited to in-frame clones, with some not included. Here the sample spans roughly 1,500,000 clones, nearly 99% being singletons. The specimen sequenced was naive CD4+ T cells sorted from blood. Subset meaning: CD45RA+ positively selected. These receptors all stem from a man aged 25-45 years in good health.

The V call is TRBV5-4, the J call TRBJ2-5, with 9 bases identical to TRBD1. The CDR3 is 16 amino acids. Trimming removed 4 bases from V and 0 bases from J; junction bases left unmatched: 7. Germline CDR1 SGHNT, CDR2 YYREEE (reference sequence). CDR3: CASSGRDREDQETQYF. CDR3 coding DNA: TGTGCCAGCAGCGGGAGGGACAGGGAAGACCAAGAGACCCAGTACTTC. The full variable domain, completed using reference TRBV5-4 and TRBJ2-5, is ETGVTQSPTHLIKTRGQQVTLRCSSQSGHNTVSWYQQALGQGPQFIFQYYREEENGRGNFPPRFSGLQFPNYSSELNVNALELDDSALYLCASSGRDREDQETQYFGPGTRLLVL.

As DNA, the CDR3 is TGTGCCAGTACCGAACTGGGGTCCCTGAACACTGAAGCTTTCTTT. Its protein is CASTELGSLNTEAFF. This chain links TRBV6-1 with TRBJ1-1; no clear D gene. This CDR3 is 15 amino acids long. The germline V gene has CDR1 MNHNS and CDR2 SASEGT. The germline V and J ends were trimmed by 9 bases and 0 bases, with 17 bases remaining between them.

The J gene is TRBJ2-2, the V gene TRBV7-2; TRBD1 might be the D (6 bases). The CDR3 loop spans 16 amino acids. V lost 2 bases and J lost 3, with 13 bases in between. Germline V gene sequence: CDR1 SGHTA, CDR2 FQGNSA. The CDR3 region is CASSLRRPGDTGELFF. CDR3 bases: TGTGCCAGCAGCTTAAGGCGACCAGGGGACACCGGGGAGCTGTTTTTT.

The rearrangement links TRBV9 to TRBJ1-3; TRBD1 is a possible D gene (5 bases). CDR1 is SGDLS, CDR2 YYNGEE, per germline. V was shortened by 7 bases and J by 2 bases, with 10 bases between the two germline ends. The CDR3 runs to 13 residues. For the CDR3, the DNA is TGTGCCAGCTCGGGGCAGGCTGGAAACACCATATATTTT. Its protein is CASSGQAGNTIYF.

The J gene is TRBJ2-1, the V gene TRBV7-8; D remains ambiguous. The CDR3 totals 11 residues. Trimming pared 3 bases from V and 4 bases from J, leaving 1 base between. The V gene's germline CDR1 is SGHVS and CDR2 FQNEAQ. DNA for the CDR3: TGTGCCAGCAGCTTTTACAATGAGCAGTTCTTC. Encoded protein: CASSFYNEQFF. The full variable domain, its missing parts supplied by reference TRBV7-8 and TRBJ2-1, is GAGVSQSPRYKVAKRGQDVALRCDPISGHVSLFWYQQALGQGPEFLTYFQNEAQLDKSGLPSDRFFAERPEGSVSTLKIQRTQQEDSAVYLCASSFYNEQFFGPGTRLTVL.

The rearrangement joins TRBV6-5 to TRBJ2-4; maybe TRBD1 (6 bases). Trimming pared 6 bases from V and 11 bases from J, leaving 20 bases between. The CDR3 runs to 14 residues. Germline V CDR1 and CDR2: MNHEY, SVGAGI. The CDR3 sequence is CASSPTGLRSVQYF. CDR3 DNA: TGTGCCAGCAGCCCTACAGGGCTTCGATCGGTTCAGTACTTC.

The chain has TRBV2 and TRBJ1-4, with 10 bases that match TRBD1. The germline CDR1 and CDR2 sequences are SNHLY and FYNNEI. The CDR3 covers 14 residues. V dropped 7 bases and J dropped 8; count of bases not matched to a gene: 7. In DNA, the CDR3 is TGTGCCAGCAACCGACAGGGGGCCGAAGAAAAACTGTTTTTT. Protein product: CASNRQGAEEKLFF.

J is TRBJ2-1 and V is TRBV10-1; 12 bases fit TRBD2. The V and J ends lost 4 bases and 9 bases, in that order; junction bases with no gene match: 1. Per the germline V gene, CDR1 is WNHNN and CDR2 is SYGVQD (reference sequence). CDR3 length equals 13 residues. The CDR3: CASSAGLAGEQFF. CDR3 in DNA: TGCGCCAGCAGTGCGGGACTAGCGGGTGAGCAGTTCTTC.

The chain couples TRBV7-8 to TRBJ2-1; 8 nucleotides align to TRBD2. This CDR3 is built from 12 residues. Trimming at V came to 11 bases and at J to 8 bases, leaving 8 bases not matched to a gene. The germline gives CDR1 SGHVS, CDR2 FQNEAQ. This CDR3 reads CAGGLALDEQFF. As DNA, the CDR3 is TGTGCCGGCGGACTAGCTTTGGATGAGCAGTTCTTC.

CDR3 DNA sequence: TGCGCCAGCAGCTCCATCGGCAGCACAGGTGAAAAACTGTTTTTT. Translation: CASSSIGSTGEKLFF. The chain is built from TRBV5-1 and TRBJ1-4, with D possibly matching TRBD1 (5 bases). Per germline, CDR1 SGHRS and CDR2 YFSETQ. Between the trimmed V and J ends, which lost 3 bases and 7 bases, there was a span of 16 bases. This CDR3 has 15 residues.

V gene TRBV7-2 combines with J gene TRBJ2-3, with 10 bases matching TRBD2. J lost 7 bases, V lost 0 bases, and 16 bases had no gene match. The CDR3 runs to 19 residues. Germline assignment: CDR1 SGHTA and CDR2 FQGNSA. The CDR3 nucleotides are TGTGCCAGCAGCTTAGCTCCGGGACTAGCGACCGGCGGGAGAAATACGCAGTATTTT. Encoded protein: CASSLAPGLATGGRNTQYF.

The V call is TRBV28, the J call TRBJ1-5, with 7 bases aligning to TRBD1. The CDR3 runs 16 residues. The germline CDR1 and CDR2 sequences are MDHEN and SYDVKM. J gave up 0 bases and V 5 bases, and 7 bases lay outside the gene matches. The CDR3 nucleotides read TGTGCCAGCAGTCCGCTGGGACAGAGTAGCAATCAGCCCCAGCATTTT. It is translated as CASSPLGQSSNQPQHF.

This clone was detected once. This sequence joins TRBV29-1 and TRBJ2-7, with 7 nucleotides matching TRBD1. J was trimmed by 1 base and V by 4 bases; bases with no gene match: 13. The CDR3 extends over 16 amino acids. Per the germline V gene, CDR1 is SQVTM and CDR2 is ANQGSEA. In DNA form, the CDR3 reads TGCAGCGTTGGTAGGGCCGGGACAGTGGTTTCCTACGAGCAGTACTTC. This codes for CSVGRAGTVVSYEQYF.

The V gene is TRBV19, the J gene TRBJ2-6; TRBD1 matches at 9 bases. CDR3 size: 18 residues. The V segment lost 5 bases and the J segment 0 bases; nucleotides outside the gene matches: 8. Germline values: CDR1 LNHDA, CDR2 SQIVND (reference sequence). The CDR3 bases are TGTGCCAGTAGTTTCACAGGGGGCACTACCTCTGGGGCCAACGTCCTGACTTTC. Translating gives CASSFTGGTTSGANVLTF.